The 5 T cell receptor beta chains reported below all come from one sample, sequenced in a study of blood T cell repertoires in COVID-19. The repertoire was sequenced with immunoSEQ multiplex PCR; TCRdb's copy has only in-frame clones and lacks some. Of some 180,000 clones in the sample, 75% to 85% are singletons; the top ten hold approximately 5.9%. Sequences were obtained from peripheral blood. Receptor source: a woman in her 40s with COVID-19, enrolled during active disease.

The chain couples TRBV10-3 to TRBJ2-1; TRBD2 is a possible D gene (6 bases). The CDR3 contains 16 residues. Germline CDR1 ENHRY, CDR2 SYGVKD. Trimming removed 0 bases at V and 4 bases at J, with 13 bases between. The CDR3 protein is CAISESSGGFYNEQFF. CDR3 in DNA: TGTGCCATCAGTGAGTCTTCCGGGGGATTTTACAATGAGCAGTTCTTC.

The chain uses TRBV7-9 and TRBJ1-2, with unresolved D. V lost 5 bases, J lost 8 bases, and 18 bases lay in between. The CDR3 has 14 residues. Looked up from germline, CDR1 is SEHNR and CDR2 is FQNEAQ (reference sequence). The chain's CDR3 is CASSQEVVGSGYTF. In DNA form, the CDR3 reads TGTGCCAGCAGCCAGGAGGTTGTCGGGTCGGGCTACACCTTC.

This chain joins TRBV3-1 (or the pseudogene TRBV3-2) and TRBJ1-2, with D maybe TRBD1 (6 bases). CDR3 length: 14 residues. V lost 3 bases to trimming and J lost 8 bases, with 16 bases between them. Germline CDR1 reads LGHDT; CDR2 reads YNNKEL (reference sequence). The CDR3 is CASSHSITGYGYTF. CDR3 nucleotides: TGTGCCAGCAGCCACTCCATTACAGGGTACGGCTACACCTTC.

The genes are TRBV9 and TRBJ2-7, with TRBD2 matching over 9 bases. The germline gives CDR1 SGDLS, CDR2 YYNGEE. The V segment lost 0 bases and the J segment 5 bases; nucleotides outside the gene matches: 6. The CDR3 totals 15 residues. The CDR3 DNA reads as TGTGCCAGCAGCGTAGGCGCGGGGGGGCTAAACGAGCAGTACTTC. Translating it yields CASSVGAGGLNEQYF.

This clone was seen once. The chain links TRBV10-3 to TRBJ2-3, with 9 bases identical to TRBD1. V trimming: 4 bases; J trimming: 3 bases; junction bases outside the gene matches: 5. Germline CDR1 reads ENHRY; CDR2 reads SYGVKD. The CDR3 extends over 15 amino acids. CDR3 sequence reads: CAISVSGQGTDTQYF. The DNA for the CDR3 is TGTGCCATCAGTGTGTCGGGACAGGGAACAGATACGCAGTATTTT.